A single sample gave rise to the 15 T cell receptor beta chains below, sequenced in a study of blood T cells in healthy people across ages. The second PCR ran about 6 to 11 cycles with a sample-barcoded 5' primer and J-beta primers. One entry per CDR3 protein, called by TCRdb with MiXCR from the 5' RACE reads. Of 910,000 or so distinct CDR3 sequences in the sample, 51% are singletons; the top ten hold 20% to 25%. Sequences were obtained from blood. The receptors were sampled from a woman aged 55-70 years in good health.

In regard to this clonotype: A junction boundary mismatches the germline segment, possibly from a read error. This chain joins TRBV6-1 and TRBJ2-3; TRBD2 matches at 7 bases. The CDR3 is made up of 15 amino acids. Germline values: CDR1 MNHNS, CDR2 SASEGT. CDR3 nucleotide sequence: TGTGCCAGCAGAGAAGCGGGAACAAACACAGATACGCAGTATTTT. It yields the protein CASREAGTNTDTQYF.

The J gene is TRBJ2-1, the V gene TRBV6-2 or TRBV6-3; D is perhaps TRBD2 (6 bases). The CDR3 sequence is 14 residues long. CDR1 and CDR2 from the germline V gene are MNHEY and SVGEGT. Trimming took 8 bases from V and 6 from J, leaving 17 bases between them. The DNA for the CDR3 is TGTGCCAGCCGCCACCCCCGGGAGAGCAATGAGCAGTTCTTC. Translating gives CASRHPRESNEQFF.

This clonotype was detected a few times. The rearrangement links TRBV28 to TRBJ2-7; D is unclear. CDR3 length: 11 residues. Germline V gene lookup returns CDR1 MDHEN and CDR2 SYDVKM. Between the trimmed V and J ends, which lost 3 bases and 7 bases, there was a span of 7 bases. Written as DNA, the CDR3 is TGTGCCAGCAGTTTTGTGGCGGAGCAGTACTTC. Translation: CASSFVAEQYF.

The chain employs TRBV7-8 and TRBJ2-5, with TRBD2 matching over 7 bases. The CDR3 extends over 15 amino acids. V trimming: 3 bases; J trimming: 2 bases; junction bases outside the gene matches: 6. CDR1 SGHVS and CDR2 FQNEAQ come from the germline V gene. The CDR3 DNA follows: TGTGCCAGCAGCTTGGGACTGGGGGGGCAAGAGACCCAGTACTTC. Translation gives CASSLGLGGQETQYF.

This sequence joins TRBV20-1 and TRBJ2-7; 11 nucleotides match TRBD2. TRBJ2-5 explains the end of the DNA better; the J call may be wrong. The CDR3 is 15 amino acids. Germline V lookup: CDR1 DFQATT, CDR2 SNEGSKA (reference sequence). CDR3 sequence: CSARPSGGLGETQYF. For the CDR3, the DNA is TGCAGTGCTAGACCTAGCGGGGGGTTAGGAGAGACCCAGTACTTC.

The chain couples TRBV5-1 to TRBJ2-5; perhaps TRBD1 as D (6 bases). The CDR3 is made up of 14 amino acids. Trimming took 6 bases from V and 2 from J, leaving 14 bases between them. Germline V gives CDR1 SGHRS, CDR2 YFSETQ. The CDR3 sequence: CASTRQGPQETQYF. The CDR3 DNA is TGCGCCAGCACCCGGCAGGGGCCTCAAGAGACCCAGTACTTC.

This clonotype was seen only a few times. V usage is TRBV9 and J usage is TRBJ1-5; D remains ambiguous. Per the germline V gene, CDR1 is SGDLS and CDR2 is YYNGEE. The CDR3 consists of 16 residues. The germline V and J ends were trimmed by 3 bases and 0 bases, with 13 bases remaining between them. The CDR3 is CASSEGPTYSNQPQHF. DNA of the CDR3: TGTGCCAGCAGCGAAGGGCCAACATATAGCAATCAGCCCCAGCATTTT.

The J gene is TRBJ2-3, the V gene TRBV20-1; 7 nucleotides line up with TRBD1. Germline CDR1 is DFQATT and CDR2 is SNEGSKA (reference sequence). The CDR3 covers 12 residues. Trimming took 4 bases from V and 5 from J; bases not matched to a gene: 3. CDR3 in amino acids: CSANRGIDTQYF. CDR3 coding DNA: TGCAGTGCTAACAGGGGAATAGATACGCAGTATTTT.

V and J are TRBV20-1 and TRBJ2-3; maybe TRBD2 (6 bases). V lost 4 bases, J lost 4 bases, and 9 bases lay in between. The CDR3 is made up of 12 amino acids. Looked up from germline, CDR1 is DFQATT and CDR2 is SNEGSKA (reference sequence). DNA for the CDR3: TGCAGTGCTATAGGGGAGGCAGATACGCAGTATTTT. Its translation is CSAIGEADTQYF.

This clonotype has a handful of counts. The rearrangement uses TRBV6-1 and TRBJ1-1; D perhaps matches TRBD1 (6 bases). The CDR3 has 15 amino acids. From germline, CDR1 is MNHNS and CDR2 SASEGT. Trimming shortened V by 2 bases and J by 7 bases, and 17 bases separated the two germline ends. CDR3 in amino acids: CASSELQGMFSEAFF. CDR3 bases: TGTGCCAGCAGTGAACTTCAGGGGATGTTTAGTGAAGCTTTCTTT.

The rearrangement joins TRBV12-3 or TRBV12-4 to TRBJ1-4; TRBD1 aligns across 7 bases. J gave up 5 bases and V 1 base, and 4 bases lay outside the gene matches. The CDR3 runs 15 residues. In nucleotides, the CDR3 is TGTGCCAGCAGTTTAGTCGGGGACAGAAATGAAAAACTGTTTTTT. Translating gives CASSLVGDRNEKLFF.

V usage is TRBV29-1 and J usage is TRBJ2-1, with a tentative D call TRBD2 (6 bases). The V gene lost 7 bases and the J gene lost 1 base, with 11 bases spanning the gap. Germline loops: CDR1 SQVTM, CDR2 ANQGSEA. This CDR3 has 13 residues. CDR3 coding DNA: TGCAGCGCGATAGCGGTGTCCTACAATGAGCAGTTCTTC. Its translation: CSAIAVSYNEQFF.

This clonotype has a single count. This sequence joins TRBV4-2 and TRBJ2-5; possibly TRBD1 for D (6 bases). The V gene lost 0 bases and the J gene lost 3 bases, with 8 bases spanning the gap. This CDR3 is 14 amino acids long. Germline V gene sequence: CDR1 LGHNA, CDR2 YNFKEQ. The CDR3 protein is CASSQEDRKETQYF. CDR3 nucleotide sequence: TGTGCCAGCAGCCAAGAGGACAGAAAAGAGACCCAGTACTTC.

In its sample, this clonotype was seen many times. This chain joins TRBV7-2 and TRBJ2-4; no clear D. V lost 5 bases and J lost 3, with 11 bases in between. CDR1 and CDR2 from the germline V gene are SGHTA and FQGNSA. This CDR3 has 14 residues. The CDR3 DNA reads as TGTGCCAGCAGCGAGGATGGCGTCAAAAACATTCAGTACTTC. This translates into CASSEDGVKNIQYF.

This clonotype came up a few times. V usage is TRBV5-1 and J usage is TRBJ2-3; the D is unclear. Looked up from germline, CDR1 is SGHRS and CDR2 is YFSETQ. Trimming removed 6 bases at V and 0 bases at J, with 11 bases between. The CDR3 covers 14 residues. Here the CDR3 reads CASTSRGSTDTQYF. The CDR3 bases are TGCGCCAGCACCTCGCGCGGTAGCACAGATACGCAGTATTTT.